This T cell receptor beta chain was sequenced in a study of Graves' ophthalmopathy and Graves' hyperthyroidism. CDR3 regions of TCR beta were amplified from RNA transcripts. The first-round RT-PCR employed HTBI primers together with the Qiagen OneStep RT-PCR kit. A multiplex PCR was then performed as the second round. TCRdb re-called the multiplex PCR reads through MiXCR, storing one row per CDR3 protein. Of about 400,000 distinct CDR3 sequences listed, more than 20% are singletons. This clonotype was counted only a few times. This clonotype originated in a woman younger than 35 with stable Graves' hyperthyroidism. Sequencing input: peripheral blood.

The CDR3, as DNA: TGTGCCAGCAGCTCGAGACCCGGGGCCGGGGAGCTGTTTTTT. This sequence encodes CASSSRPGAGELFF. The chain is built from TRBV7-2 and TRBJ2-2, with D possibly TRBD2 on 5 matching bases. The CDR3 is 14 amino acids. Germline V gene lookup returns CDR1 SGHTA and CDR2 FQGNSA. With 4 bases removed from V and 6 bases from J, the gap between germline ends came to 12 bases.